This T cell receptor beta chain appears in the sequencing data of a study of beta chain features in type 1 diabetes. This clone was seen only a few times. The isolated RNA, all of it, was reverse transcribed, so expressed TCRB transcripts were what got sequenced. Repertoires were generated with immunoSEQ multiplex PCR, while TCRdb's copy carries only in-frame clones and drops some. The table records nearly 350,000 clones, 8% of them present only once. This sequence originates from a woman aged 18-35 years in good health. Sequenced sample: central memory CD4+ T cells from blood.

The CDR3 protein is CASSEATSGSNEQFF. The CDR3 DNA follows: TGTGCCAGCAGTGAAGCGACTAGCGGGAGCAATGAGCAGTTCTTC. The chain has TRBV6-1 and TRBJ2-1; 12 nucleotides align to TRBD2. The CDR3 length is 15 residues. V shed 0 bases, J shed 6 bases, and the junction held 0 bases outside the gene matches. Germline CDR1 and CDR2: MNHNS and SASEGT.